This is a list of T cell receptor beta chains from one sample in a study of beta chain features in type 1 diabetes. Profiled with immunoSEQ multiplex PCR; TCRdb holds only in-frame clones, not every one. The repertoire has about 220,000 clones, approximately 11% of them found once; the top ten carry approximately 1.5%. The sequenced sample was central memory CD4+ T cells from blood. The origin of the receptors is a man younger than 35 in good health. CDR3s include the opening cysteine and the closing phenylalanine or tryptophan. Each record gives: J gene, clone size, V gene, D gene, CDR3 protein, CDR3 DNA. D genes are given only for firm matches. Size is stated for part of the rows, as once, few or many counts, or as a class when the clone is expanded.

>TRBJ1-5|.|TRBV30|.
CAWSVSFSNQPQHF
TGTGCCTGGAGTGTTTCGTTTAGCAATCAGCCCCAGCATTTT
>TRBJ2-3|few|TRBV30|.
CAWSLTGGTIDTQYF
TGTGCCTGGAGTCTCACAGGCGGGACGATCGATACGCAGTATTTT
>TRBJ2-5|few|TRBV27|.
CASSSGGAYQETQYF
TGTGCCAGCAGCTCCGGGGGTGCTTACCAAGAGACCCAGTACTTC
>TRBJ1-1|.|TRBV7-8|.
CASSLGWGPLRQNTEAFF
TGTGCCAGCAGCTTAGGTTGGGGACCACTACGGCAGAACACTGAAGCTTTCTTT
>TRBJ2-6|few|TRBV7-3|TRBD2
CASSRAPSGNSGANVLTF
TGTGCCAGCAGCCGGGCTCCTAGCGGGAACTCTGGGGCCAACGTCCTGACTTTC
>TRBJ2-1|.|TRBV7-2|.
CASSLDRRGGQFF
TGTGCCAGCAGCTTAGACAGGAGAGGCGGGCAGTTCTTC
>TRBJ2-6|.|TRBV2|.
CASSNRGPSGANVLTF
TGTGCCAGCAGTAACCGGGGGCCCTCTGGGGCCAACGTCCTGACTTTC
>TRBJ2-2|.|TRBV2|.
CAGRTETNTGEMFF
TGTGCCGGCAGGACAGAGACGAACACCGGGGAGATGTTTTTT
>TRBJ2-1|.|TRBV11-1|TRBD2
CASSYDPGLAGEQFF
TGTGCCAGCAGCTACGACCCGGGACTAGCGGGTGAGCAGTTCTTC
>TRBJ2-3|few|TRBV5-4|.
CASSSYRADTQYF
TGTGCCAGCAGTTCTTACCGTGCAGATACGCAGTATTTT
>TRBJ2-5|.|TRBV5-4|.
CASSLSQETQYF
TGTGCCAGCAGCTTAAGTCAAGAGACCCAGTACTTC
>TRBJ1-2|.|TRBV6-5|.
CASTLPTGGNYGYTF
TGTGCCAGCACCTTGCCCACCGGGGGGAACTATGGCTACACCTTC
>TRBJ2-3|few|TRBV9|TRBD2
CASSAREGTGTSGRRDTQYF
TGTGCCAGCAGCGCGAGAGAGGGGACAGGGACTAGCGGGAGAAGGGATACGCAGTATTTT
>TRBJ2-1|.|TRBV2|TRBD1
CASSKTGQGVNEQFF
TGTGCCAGCAGTAAAACGGGACAGGGCGTCAATGAGCAGTTCTTC
>TRBJ2-7|.|TRBV27|.
CASSSPRGSEQYF
TGTGCCAGCAGTTCCCCCCGGGGGTCCGAGCAGTACTTC
>TRBJ2-3|.|TRBV12-5|TRBD1
CASGLVGQGTDTQYF
TGTGCTAGTGGTTTGGTCGGACAGGGGACAGATACGCAGTATTTT
>TRBJ2-7|.|TRBV4-1|.
CASSLFFRDEQYF
TGCGCCAGCAGCCTATTTTTCCGGGACGAGCAGTACTTC
>TRBJ2-3|few|TRBV29-1|.
CSVVPRLGIHTDTQYF
TGCAGCGTTGTTCCTAGACTAGGTATACACACAGATACGCAGTATTTT
>TRBJ2-3|.|TRBV30|.
CACDYRTDTQYF
TGTGCCTGCGACTACCGCACAGATACGCAGTATTTT
>TRBJ2-1|few|TRBV18|.
CASSPTRTYNEQFF
TGTGCCAGCTCACCCACGCGGACTTACAATGAGCAGTTCTTC
>TRBJ2-3|.|TRBV4-2|TRBD2
CASSQEPSGSTDTQYF
TGTGCCAGCAGCCAAGAACCTAGCGGGAGCACAGATACGCAGTATTTT
>TRBJ2-5|.|TRBV18|.
CASSPLAQAETQYF
TGTGCCAGCTCACCACTCGCCCAGGCGGAGACCCAGTACTTC
>TRBJ2-2|.|TRBV5-5|.
CASTYLPGRELFF
TGTGCCAGCACGTATTTACCGGGGCGGGAGCTGTTTTTT
>TRBJ1-2|.|TRBV30|TRBD1
CAWGQGLTVNYGYTF
TGTGCCTGGGGACAGGGGCTAACAGTGAACTATGGCTACACCTTC
>TRBJ2-6|few|TRBV28|.
CAILSGANVLTF
TGTGCCATCCTCTCTGGGGCCAACGTCCTGACTTTC
>TRBJ2-7|.|TRBV6-5|.
CASSNREGYEQYF
TGTGCCAGCAGTAACAGGGAAGGCTACGAGCAGTACTTC
>TRBJ2-7|few|TRBV10-3|.
CAISARDQGPSEQYF
TGTGCCATCAGTGCCCGGGATCAGGGCCCTAGCGAGCAGTACTTC
>TRBJ2-4|.|TRBV6-1|.
CASSESQGVAKNIQYF
TGTGCCAGCAGTGAAAGCCAGGGAGTAGCCAAAAACATTCAGTACTTC